The 4 T cell receptor beta chains in this list originate from one sample, sequenced in a study of T cells in Graves' hyperthyroidism and ophthalmopathy. The TCR beta CDR3 regions underwent amplification using RNA transcripts as the source. During a first-round RT-PCR of the TCR CDR3, the HTBI primer set was used. TCRdb ran MiXCR on the multiplex PCR reads and lists one entry per CDR3 protein. Of approximately 510,000 distinct CDR3 sequences in the sample, 46% were seen once. Sequenced sample: peripheral blood or thyroid tissue (not recorded which). All receptors come from an adult woman with Graves' disease, either hyperthyroidism or ophthalmopathy (not recorded which).

The gene calls are TRBV14 and TRBJ1-2; possibly TRBD1 for D (5 bases). Germline CDR1 SGHDN, CDR2 FVKESK. CDR3 length: 14 residues. Trimming cost V 3 bases and J 1 base, with 9 bases left between them. The CDR3 reads CASSQRDGNYGYTF. The DNA of the CDR3 is TGTGCCAGCAGCCAGAGGGACGGTAACTATGGCTACACCTTC. Full variable domain (missing parts from reference TRBV14 and TRBJ1-2): EAGVTQFPSHSVIEKGQTVTLRCDPISGHDNLYWYRRVMGKEIKFLLHFVKESKQDESGMPNNRFLAERTGGTYSTLKVQPAELEDSGVYFCASSQRDGNYGYTFGSGTRLTVV.

The V call is TRBV9, the J call TRBJ2-7; 11 bases are shared with TRBD1. The CDR3 totals 14 residues. Germline CDR1 SGDLS, CDR2 YYNGEE. The J segment lost 5 bases and the V segment lost 3 bases, leaving 4 bases of the junction unmatched. The CDR3 sequence is CASSAGQGANEQYF. Here the CDR3 DNA reads TGTGCCAGCAGCGCTGGACAGGGGGCCAACGAGCAGTACTTC.

This chain links TRBV7-9 with TRBJ2-7; maybe TRBD2 (5 bases). CDR1 is SEHNR and CDR2 is FQNEAQ in the germline V gene (reference sequence). The length of the CDR3 is 15 residues. V gave up 5 bases and J gave up 7 bases, with 21 bases separating them. The CDR3 nucleotides are TGTGCCAGCAGCAACACCGGGCGCGCGGGTATTGAGCAGTACTTC. As protein: CASSNTGRAGIEQYF.

This clonotype was seen only once. V and J are TRBV12-3 or TRBV12-4 and TRBJ1-6, with 8 bases identical to TRBD1. This CDR3 is 15 amino acids long. V lost 2 bases to trimming and J lost 8 bases; unmatched junction nucleotides: 5. CDR3 region: CASSLYRGTDSPLHF. CDR3 bases: TGTGCCAGCAGTTTATACAGGGGGACGGATTCACCCCTCCACTTT.